The rows below give T cell receptor beta chains drawn from one sample of a study of T cells in Graves' hyperthyroidism and ophthalmopathy. One entry per CDR3 protein, called by TCRdb with MiXCR from the multiplex PCR reads. The table lists 250,000 to 400,000 distinct CDR3 sequences, approximately 13% of them singletons. Input material: blood. Every receptor here comes from a woman between 40 and 50 years old with Graves' ophthalmopathy. The CDR3 runs from the conserved cysteine through the conserved F or W. Fields, in order: V gene, J gene, clone size, CDR3 protein. Only part of the rows carry a size: once, few, many, or a class if the clone is expanded.

TRBV6-1	TRBJ2-5	few	CASSNSRDGGETQYF
TRBV11-1	TRBJ2-1	-	CASSLVRSGGKQFF
TRBV4-1	TRBJ2-1	-	CASSRGQAYNEQFF
TRBV19	TRBJ2-3	-	CASSRRTGTGLLSTDTQYF
TRBV20-1	TRBJ1-5	many	CSAEGRAGHRQAPQHF
TRBV20-1	TRBJ2-2	-	CSARVPDRGPAGELFF
TRBV11-3	TRBJ2-2	many	CASSIPSSGELFF
TRBV7-8	TRBJ2-3	many	CASSLGPVDTQYF
TRBV2	TRBJ1-1	-	CASSEQGPTEAFF
TRBV7-9	TRBJ1-6	-	CASSFRDNRNSPLHF
TRBV3-1	TRBJ1-1	many	CASSSRPGSNTEAFF
TRBV5-1	TRBJ1-1	few	CASSLPTGMNTEAFF
TRBV6-1	TRBJ2-2	few	CASSGRQGLGGLFF
TRBV5-4	TRBJ2-3	many	CASSLDSGSTDTQYF
TRBV7-8	TRBJ2-7	few	CASSQLAGGAYEQYF
TRBV6-1	TRBJ2-1	few	CASSPTGTRNEQFF
TRBV20-1	TRBJ1-1	-	CSARTGTSYTEAFF
TRBV11-2	TRBJ1-1	many	CASSLQDTNTEAFF
TRBV24-1	TRBJ2-5	-	CATSPSGALETQYF
TRBV12-3/TRBV12-4	TRBJ2-1	many	CASTPSGLYNEQFF
TRBV28	TRBJ2-7	many	CASRLLAGSRYEQYF
TRBV28	TRBJ2-7	many	CASRRQGERYEQYF
TRBV11-2	TRBJ2-1	many	CASSSSGGRYNEQFF
TRBV20-1	TRBJ1-1	many	CSATGVDTEAFF
TRBV24-1	TRBJ2-1	many	CATGEQGALYNEQFF
TRBV6-1	TRBJ1-1	many	CASSTTGNTEAFF
TRBV2	TRBJ1-6	few	CASNKVIRGNSPLHF
TRBV5-1	TRBJ2-1	many	CASSLGGIYNEQFF
TRBV20-1	TRBJ2-3	-	CSARDLGLGSNTQYF
TRBV11-2	TRBJ2-1	many	CASSSRLAGVNNEQFF
TRBV28	TRBJ2-1	many	CASSLPTLAGAPSEQFF
TRBV29-1	TRBJ2-2	many	CSVEDAAGVKGAGELFF
TRBV6-5	TRBJ1-4	-	CASSYQGWSNEKLFF
TRBV5-1	TRBJ2-7	-	CASSLGLAGEFYEQYF
TRBV6-5	TRBJ2-2	-	CASSYATGGGPFF
TRBV12-3/TRBV12-4	TRBJ2-5	many	CASTLTRDRGPHGLYF
TRBV20-1	TRBJ2-1	-	CSARRGNPPYNEQFF
TRBV20-1	TRBJ2-5	many	CSARGSQQGTQYF
TRBV7-8	TRBJ1-2	many	CASSSDRVGYTF
TRBV19	TRBJ2-7	-	CASSMSLSYEQYF
TRBV10-2	TRBJ1-2	few	CASSEIGDRVGGYTF
TRBV7-8	TRBJ2-1	many	CASSLGGTTGNEQFF
TRBV19	TRBJ2-1	-	CASSPGLVTNEQFF
TRBV29-1	TRBJ1-1	many	CSVEPQSTEAFF
TRBV6-1	TRBJ2-1	many	CASRPGMVNEQFF
TRBV20-1	TRBJ2-7	many	CSARDQYTPGYEQYF
TRBV6-1	TRBJ1-1	-	CASSRDSVAEAFF
TRBV28	TRBJ2-7	many	CASSSRGAGKYEQYF
TRBV14	TRBJ1-4	-	CASSQESWGPEKLFF
TRBV3-1	TRBJ1-1	-	CASSPVRDINTEAFF
TRBV12-3/TRBV12-4	TRBJ2-3	many	CASSFDRHKTQYF
TRBV18	TRBJ2-7	-	CASSPIGVGNEQYF
TRBV27	TRBJ2-5	-	CASRTYRGLETQYF
TRBV6-1	TRBJ1-1	many	CAASMEDTEAFF
TRBV2	TRBJ2-7	-	CASWNRGSYEQYF
TRBV2	TRBJ2-7	-	CASSSDVDLDEQYF
TRBV24-1	TRBJ2-7	-	CATSDFGSGQKQYF
TRBV24-1	TRBJ2-5	many	CATSDLTGGVKETQYF